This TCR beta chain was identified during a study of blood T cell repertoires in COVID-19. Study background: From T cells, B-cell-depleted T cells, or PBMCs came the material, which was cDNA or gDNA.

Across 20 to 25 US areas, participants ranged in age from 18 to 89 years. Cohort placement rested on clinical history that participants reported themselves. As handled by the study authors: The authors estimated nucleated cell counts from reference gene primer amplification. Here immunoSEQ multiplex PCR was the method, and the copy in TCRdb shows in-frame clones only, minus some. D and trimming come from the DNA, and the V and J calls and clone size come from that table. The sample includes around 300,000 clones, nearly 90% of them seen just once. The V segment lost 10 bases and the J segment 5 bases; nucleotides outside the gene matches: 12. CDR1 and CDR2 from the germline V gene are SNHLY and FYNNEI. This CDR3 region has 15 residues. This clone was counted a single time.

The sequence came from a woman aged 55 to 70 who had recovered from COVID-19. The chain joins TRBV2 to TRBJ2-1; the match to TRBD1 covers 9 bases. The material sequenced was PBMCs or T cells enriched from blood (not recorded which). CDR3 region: CATYRDRVSNNEQFF. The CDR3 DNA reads TGTGCCACCTACCGGGACAGGGTTTCCAACAATGAGCAGTTCTTC.